Each of the 10 T cell receptor beta chains below was sequenced from the same sample in a study of OX40 agonist ivuxolimab in advanced cancers. This table comes from immunoSEQ multiplex PCR, and its TCRdb copy is limited to in-frame clones, with some not included. The repertoire holds some 81,000 clones, with around four fifths as singletons. The source was CD4+ or CD8+ T cells sorted from blood, collected in a trial of the OX40 agonist ivuxolimab. The receptor set was obtained from an adult with an advanced solid tumor such as melanoma, head and neck, liver or kidney cancer.

The rearrangement links TRBV29-1 to TRBJ1-2; D may be TRBD1 (6 bases). Germline V gives CDR1 SQVTM, CDR2 ANQGSEA. Trimming left V 6 bases short and J 8 bases short, with 19 bases between. The CDR3 has 13 residues. The CDR3 DNA reads TGCAGCGTGGCGGGCTGGGGGGCAGAAGGCTACACCTTC. Translating gives CSVAGWGAEGYTF.

The J gene is TRBJ1-1, the V gene TRBV5-6, with no clear D. The CDR3 extends over 13 amino acids. CDR1 is SGHDT and CDR2 is YYEEEE in the germline V gene. V gave up 0 bases and J gave up 2 bases, with 5 bases separating them. As DNA, the CDR3 is TGTGCCAGCAGCTTGGTGCCCAACACTGAAGCTTTCTTT. This gives the protein CASSLVPNTEAFF.

This clone has more than one count but fewer than ten. The chain recombines TRBV6-1 with TRBJ1-2; 9 bases map to TRBD1. The V segment lost 4 bases and the J segment 0 bases; nucleotides outside the gene matches: 9. This CDR3 is 17 amino acids long. CDR1 is MNHNS and CDR2 is SASEGT in the germline V gene. CDR3 sequence: CASSGRTGVLANYGYTF. The CDR3, as DNA: TGTGCCAGCAGTGGACGGACAGGGGTACTGGCTAACTATGGCTACACCTTC.

This clone was observed a few times. The rearrangement joins TRBV6-5 to TRBJ1-6; 7 nucleotides line up with TRBD1. CDR3 size: 15 residues. CDR1 is MNHEY and CDR2 is SVGAGI in the germline V gene. The V gene end was trimmed by 4 bases and the J gene end by 4 bases; junction bases not matched to a gene: 4. CDR3 nucleotide sequence: TGTGCCAGCAGTTCCCGACAGGGTTATAATTCACCCCTCCACTTT. It translates to CASSSRQGYNSPLHF.

V and J are TRBV7-9 and TRBJ2-7; a weak D match, TRBD1 (6 bases). The CDR3 sequence is 12 residues long. V gave up 3 bases and J gave up 4 bases, with 7 bases separating them. Germline CDR1 SEHNR, CDR2 FQNEAQ (reference sequence). CDR3 nucleotide sequence: TGTGCCAGCAGCTTCGGGACATACGAGCAGTACTTC. It encodes CASSFGTYEQYF.

In its sample, this clone was seen once. J is TRBJ1-2 and V is TRBV28, with D maybe TRBD1 (6 bases). CDR3 length equals 14 residues. Germline CDR1 and CDR2: MDHEN and SYDVKM. V dropped 6 bases and J dropped 7 bases, with 18 bases sitting between them. The CDR3 here is CASSRHTGPSGYTF. Here the CDR3 DNA reads TGTGCCAGCAGCCGACATACAGGGCCTTCTGGCTACACCTTC.

The CDR3 nucleotides are TGTGCCAGCAGCTTAGTTGCGAACACAGATACGCAGTATTTT. It encodes CASSLVANTDTQYF. The chain couples TRBV7-3 to TRBJ2-3; D unclear. The CDR3 contains 14 residues. CDR1 is SGHTA, CDR2 FQGTGA, per germline. V lost 2 bases to trimming and J lost 2 bases, with 8 bases between them.

In this sample, this clone turned up once. The chain links TRBV19 to TRBJ1-2; the match to TRBD1 covers 7 bases. The CDR3 runs to 14 residues. Losses at the gene ends were 3 bases for V and 1 base for J; bases not matched to a gene: 2. Per the germline V gene, CDR1 is LNHDA and CDR2 is SQIVND (reference sequence). CDR3: CASSIQGDNYGYTF. CDR3 bases: TGTGCCAGTAGTATTCAGGGGGATAACTATGGCTACACCTTC. The entire variable domain, with the rest obtained from reference TRBV19 and TRBJ1-2, is as follows: DGGITQSPKYLFRKEGQNVTLSCEQNLNHDAMYWYRQDPGQGLRLIYYSQIVNDFQKGDIAEGYSVSREKKESFPLTVTSAQKNPTAFYLCASSIQGDNYGYTFGSGTRLTVV.

This chain links TRBV5-1 with TRBJ2-1; D possibly corresponds to TRBD1 (5 bases). The CDR3 has 15 amino acids. Germline CDR1 SGHRS, CDR2 YFSETQ. V lost 0 bases, J lost 0 bases, and 7 bases lay in between. The CDR3 reads CASSLGQSSYNEQFF. The CDR3 DNA reads TGCGCCAGCAGCTTGGGACAGAGCTCCTACAATGAGCAGTTCTTC. Variable domain in full (rest from reference TRBV5-1 and TRBJ2-1): KAGVTQTPRYLIKTRGQQVTLSCSPISGHRSVSWYQQTPGQGLQFLFEYFSETQRNKGNFPGRFSGRQFSNSRSEMNVSTLELGDSALYLCASSLGQSSYNEQFFGPGTRLTVL.

This clone was counted a single time. The CDR3 is CASSQTLNYGYTF. The CDR3 bases are TGTGCCAGCAGCCAGACACTTAACTATGGCTACACCTTC. The chain employs TRBV5-6 and TRBJ1-2, with D uncertain. V lost 4 bases and J lost 1, with 8 bases in between. The CDR3 sequence is 13 residues long. Per germline, CDR1 SGHDT and CDR2 YYEEEE.